This TCR beta chain was identified during a study of early T cells in non-severe SARS-CoV-2 infection. Findings of the study overall: Private and CD4 specificities were missed by VDJdb matching, skewed to anti-spike CD8.

Individual cDNA molecules carried attached unique molecular identifiers. TCRdb re-analysed the 5' RACE reads in MiXCR, keeping a single row per CDR3 protein. The data show around 35,000 distinct CDR3 sequences, around 5.8% seen once. Details on this clonotype: Its antigen is not known. Given a much more abundant clone one base away, this may be a read error.

V shed 3 bases and J shed 10 bases, with 15 bases lying between them. This CDR3 has 13 amino acids. Germline loops: CDR1 SQVTM, CDR2 ANQGSEA. The sequencing sample was made of whole blood. The source of this sequence is an adult who was a healthcare worker with PCR-confirmed SARS-CoV-2 infection or an uninfected control (not recorded which). V and J are TRBV29-1 and TRBJ1-4; D is perhaps TRBD1 (5 bases). The CDR3, as DNA: TGCAGCGTTGAGGGGACCCCTGGCGTAAAACTGTTTTTT. Translation gives CSVEGTPGVKLFF.